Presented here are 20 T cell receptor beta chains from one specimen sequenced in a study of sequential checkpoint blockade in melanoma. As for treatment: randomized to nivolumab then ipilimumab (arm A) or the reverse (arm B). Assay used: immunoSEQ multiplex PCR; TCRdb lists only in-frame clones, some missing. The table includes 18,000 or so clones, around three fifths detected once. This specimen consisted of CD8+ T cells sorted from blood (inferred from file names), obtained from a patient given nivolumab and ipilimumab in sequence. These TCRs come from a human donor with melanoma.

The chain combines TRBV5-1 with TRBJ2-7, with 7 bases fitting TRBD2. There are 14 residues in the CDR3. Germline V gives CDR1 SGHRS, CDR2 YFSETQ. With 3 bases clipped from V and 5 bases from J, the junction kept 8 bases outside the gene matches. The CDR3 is CASSWAGAGNEQYF. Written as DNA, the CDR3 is TGCGCCAGCAGCTGGGCGGGAGCGGGGAACGAGCAGTACTTC. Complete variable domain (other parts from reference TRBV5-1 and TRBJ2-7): KAGVTQTPRYLIKTRGQQVTLSCSPISGHRSVSWYQQTPGQGLQFLFEYFSETQRNKGNFPGRFSGRQFSNSRSEMNVSTLELGDSALYLCASSWAGAGNEQYFGPGTRLTVT.

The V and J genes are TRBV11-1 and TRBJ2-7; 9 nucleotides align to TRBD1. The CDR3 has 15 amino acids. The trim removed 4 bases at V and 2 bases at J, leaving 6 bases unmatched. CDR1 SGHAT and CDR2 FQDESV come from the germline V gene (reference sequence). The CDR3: CASSSEDRGPYEQYF. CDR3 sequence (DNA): TGTGCCAGCAGCTCAGAGGACAGGGGCCCCTACGAGCAGTACTTC.

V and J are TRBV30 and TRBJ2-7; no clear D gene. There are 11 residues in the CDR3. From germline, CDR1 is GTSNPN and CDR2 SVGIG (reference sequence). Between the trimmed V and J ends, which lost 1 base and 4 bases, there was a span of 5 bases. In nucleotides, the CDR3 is TGTGCCTGGAGTGGCCAGTACGAGCAGTACTTC. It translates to CAWSGQYEQYF.

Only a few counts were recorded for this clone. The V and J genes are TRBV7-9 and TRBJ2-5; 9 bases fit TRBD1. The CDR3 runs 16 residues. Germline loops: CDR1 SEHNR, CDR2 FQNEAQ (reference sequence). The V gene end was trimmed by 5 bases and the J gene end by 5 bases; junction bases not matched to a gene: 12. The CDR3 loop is CASSRNRQGGEETQYF. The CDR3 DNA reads TGTGCCAGCAGCCGCAATCGACAGGGGGGGGAGGAGACCCAGTACTTC.

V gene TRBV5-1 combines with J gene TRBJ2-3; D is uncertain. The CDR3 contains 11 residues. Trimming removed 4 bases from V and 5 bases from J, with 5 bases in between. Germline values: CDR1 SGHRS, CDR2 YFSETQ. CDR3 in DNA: TGCGCCAGCAGCCTCTTAGATACGCAGTATTTT. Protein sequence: CASSLLDTQYF.

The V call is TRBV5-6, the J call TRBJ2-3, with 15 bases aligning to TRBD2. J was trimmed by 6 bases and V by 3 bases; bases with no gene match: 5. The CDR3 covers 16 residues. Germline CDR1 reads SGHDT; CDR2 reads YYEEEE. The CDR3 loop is CASSSGTSGRSDTQYF. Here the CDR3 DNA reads TGTGCCAGCAGCTCCGGGACTAGCGGGAGGTCGGATACGCAGTATTTT.

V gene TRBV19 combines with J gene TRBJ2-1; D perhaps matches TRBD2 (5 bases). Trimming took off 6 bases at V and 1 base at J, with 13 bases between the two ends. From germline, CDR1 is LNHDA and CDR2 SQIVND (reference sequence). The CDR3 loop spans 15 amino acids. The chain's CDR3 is CASRDGVGSYNEQFF. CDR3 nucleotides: TGTGCCAGTAGGGACGGGGTCGGGTCCTACAATGAGCAGTTCTTC.

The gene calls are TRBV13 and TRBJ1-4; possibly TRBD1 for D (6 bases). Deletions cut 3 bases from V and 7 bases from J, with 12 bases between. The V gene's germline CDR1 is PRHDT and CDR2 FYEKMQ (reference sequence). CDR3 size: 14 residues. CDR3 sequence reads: CASSFARGPEKLFF. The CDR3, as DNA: TGTGCCAGCAGCTTCGCCAGGGGACCTGAAAAACTGTTTTTT. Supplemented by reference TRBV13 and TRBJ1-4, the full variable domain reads AAGVIQSPRHLIKEKRETATLKCYPIPRHDTVYWYQQGPGQDPQFLISFYEKMQSDKGSIPDRFSAQQFSDYHSELNMSSLELGDSALYFCASSFARGPEKLFFGSGTQLSVL.

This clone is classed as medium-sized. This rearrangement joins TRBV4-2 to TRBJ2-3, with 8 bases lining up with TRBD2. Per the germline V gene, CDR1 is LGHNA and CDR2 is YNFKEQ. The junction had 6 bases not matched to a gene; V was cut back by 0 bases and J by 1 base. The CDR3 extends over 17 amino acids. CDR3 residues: CASSQEGPRGGTDTQYF. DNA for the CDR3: TGTGCCAGCAGCCAAGAGGGCCCGCGGGGGGGCACAGATACGCAGTATTTT.

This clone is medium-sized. CDR3 residues: CASSITRSSTDTQYF. CDR3 bases: TGTGCCAGTAGTATAACTAGATCTAGCACAGATACGCAGTATTTT. V and J are TRBV19 and TRBJ2-3; D is possibly TRBD2 (5 bases). V gave up 2 bases and J gave up 0 bases, with 9 bases separating them. Germline CDR1 reads LNHDA; CDR2 reads SQIVND (reference sequence). The CDR3 contains 15 residues.

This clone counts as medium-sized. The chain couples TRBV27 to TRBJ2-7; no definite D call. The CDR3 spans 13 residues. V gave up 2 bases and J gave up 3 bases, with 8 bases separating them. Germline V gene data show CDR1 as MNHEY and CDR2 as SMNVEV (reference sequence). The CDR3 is CASSLGQNYEQYF. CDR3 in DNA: TGTGCCAGCAGTTTAGGGCAGAACTACGAGCAGTACTTC.

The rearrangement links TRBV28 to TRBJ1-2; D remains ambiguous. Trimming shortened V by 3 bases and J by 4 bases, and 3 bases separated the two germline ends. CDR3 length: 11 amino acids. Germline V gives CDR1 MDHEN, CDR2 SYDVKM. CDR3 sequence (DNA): TGTGCCAGCAGTTTCGGCTATGGCTACACCTTC. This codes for CASSFGYGYTF.

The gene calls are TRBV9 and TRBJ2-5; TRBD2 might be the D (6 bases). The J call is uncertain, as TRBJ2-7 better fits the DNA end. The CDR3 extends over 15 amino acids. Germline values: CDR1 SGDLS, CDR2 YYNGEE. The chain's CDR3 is CASSAGTRSTYEQYF. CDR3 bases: TGTGCCAGCAGCGCCGGGACTCGTTCTACCTACGAGCAGTACTTC.

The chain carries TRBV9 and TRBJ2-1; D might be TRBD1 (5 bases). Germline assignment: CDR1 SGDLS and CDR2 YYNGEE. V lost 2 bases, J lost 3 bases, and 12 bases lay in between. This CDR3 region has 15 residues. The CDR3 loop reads CASSVIRGHYNEQFF. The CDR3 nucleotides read TGTGCCAGCAGCGTTATAAGGGGCCACTACAATGAGCAGTTCTTC.

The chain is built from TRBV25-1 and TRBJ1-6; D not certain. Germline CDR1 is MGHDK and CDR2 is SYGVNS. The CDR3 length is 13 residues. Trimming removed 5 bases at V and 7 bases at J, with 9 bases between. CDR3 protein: CASSQVLNSPLHF. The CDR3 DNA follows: TGTGCCAGCAGTCAGGTACTCAATTCACCCCTCCACTTT.

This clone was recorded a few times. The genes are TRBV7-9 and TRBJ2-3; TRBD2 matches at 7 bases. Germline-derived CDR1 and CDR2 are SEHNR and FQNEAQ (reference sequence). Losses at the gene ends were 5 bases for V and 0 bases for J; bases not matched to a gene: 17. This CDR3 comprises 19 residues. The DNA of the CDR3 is TGTGCCAGCAGCAAAGGCCTGGGAGGGCCAAGCATAAGCACAGATACGCAGTATTTT. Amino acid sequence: CASSKGLGGPSISTDTQYF. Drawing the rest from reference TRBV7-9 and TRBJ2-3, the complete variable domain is DTGVSQNPRHKITKRGQNVTFRCDPISEHNRLYWYRQTLGQGPEFLTYFQNEAQLEKSRLLSDRFSAERPKGSFSTLEIQRTEQGDSAMYLCASSKGLGGPSISTDTQYFGPGTRLTVL.

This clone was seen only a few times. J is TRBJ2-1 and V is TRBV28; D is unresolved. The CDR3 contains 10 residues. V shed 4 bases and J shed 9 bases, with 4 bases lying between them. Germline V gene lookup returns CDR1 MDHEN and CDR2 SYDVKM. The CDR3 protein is CASSSLEQFF. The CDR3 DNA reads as TGTGCCAGCAGTTCCCTTGAGCAGTTCTTC.

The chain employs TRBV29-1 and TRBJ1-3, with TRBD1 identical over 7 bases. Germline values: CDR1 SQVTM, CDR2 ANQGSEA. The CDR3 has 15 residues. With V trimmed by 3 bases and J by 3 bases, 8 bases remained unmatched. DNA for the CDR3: TGCAGCGTTGAGGCCTACAGGGGAGGTGGAAACACCATATATTTT. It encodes CSVEAYRGGGNTIYF.

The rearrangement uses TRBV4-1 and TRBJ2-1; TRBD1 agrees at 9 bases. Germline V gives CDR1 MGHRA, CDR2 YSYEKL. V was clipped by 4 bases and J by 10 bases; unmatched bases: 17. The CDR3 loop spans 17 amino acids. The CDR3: CASSLRDPRQGDFEQFF. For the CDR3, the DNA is TGCGCCAGCAGCCTAAGGGATCCGAGACAGGGGGACTTCGAGCAGTTCTTC.

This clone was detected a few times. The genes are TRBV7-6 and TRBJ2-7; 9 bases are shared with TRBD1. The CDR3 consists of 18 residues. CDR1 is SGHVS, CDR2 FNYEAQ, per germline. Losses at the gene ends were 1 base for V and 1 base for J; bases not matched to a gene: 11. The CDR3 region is CASSLEVVGQGLSYEQYF. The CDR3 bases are TGTGCCAGCAGCTTAGAAGTTGTCGGACAGGGGCTTTCCTACGAGCAGTACTTC.